This T cell receptor beta chain is from a study of blood T cells in healthy people across ages (dated by TCRdb to about 2015). Background for the entire study: In model experiments, template switching captured about one uniquely barcoded TCR beta cDNA molecule for every two T cells. To avoid experimental bias, donors of different ages were spread randomly across the sequencing lanes. For two donors (one aged 18 to 29 and one aged 80 or older), the study analyzed two additional independent replicas of 1 million unique cDNA reads from the same blood draw. The donors were split into four age groups: young (average 16 years), middle-aged (roughly 40), aged (approximately 60) and long-lived (approximately 80). To track age-related changes in TCR beta repertoire diversity, the study relied on deep sequencing normalized with unique cDNA molecular identifiers.

Worth noting for this clonotype: The target of this receptor is not known. The sample holds no much larger clone one base away, and base qualities are not on file.

The study at large found these results: Observed TCR beta diversity per million T cells fell roughly linearly with age, and a significant reduction was already apparent by age about 43. Total diversity estimates from one million sequenced T cells were considered lower bounds and underestimates. Because the CMV infection status of the donors was unknown, age-related changes in expanded clonotypes may potentially have been confounded. The long-lived group showed more naive CD4+ T cells, fewer expanded clones and increased TCR diversity than the aged group, suggesting age selection. Conclusive comparison of naive and antigen-experienced compartments was prevented by the profiling of bulk unsorted PBMCs. There was a strong correlation between observed TCR beta diversity and the percentage of naive T cells measured by flow cytometry.

The approximately 39 donors, aged roughly 6 to 90 years, were systemically healthy Caucasian individuals from Russia. Approximately 9.3 milliliters of peripheral blood were drawn from each donor into EDTA-treated Vacutainer tubes. Ficoll-Paque density-gradient centrifugation was used to isolate PBMCs, with at least 6 million obtained per sample. Trizol reagent was used to extract total RNA from PBMCs, with at least 5 micrograms per sample. Naive CD45RAhigh/CD27high T cell percentages were measured by flow cytometry on a PBMC aliquot from every donor. Library preparation used 5' RACE. This sample was sequenced with an Illumina HiSeq 2500. A second about 6 to 11 cycle PCR used a sample-barcoded 5' primer and a J-beta primer mix. Each TCR beta cDNA molecule received a unique molecular identifier from a template-switch 5' adaptor carrying 12 random nucleotides. Each sample yielded at least 2.5 million CDR3-containing paired-end reads. First-strand cDNA was synthesized from all RNA with the Mint cDNA synthesis kit, primed by a TRBC-specific oligonucleotide. After uracil-DNA glycosylase treatment, a first 18-cycle PCR used universal primers M1SS and BC2_uni_R on all cDNA. The published analysis was carried out like this. For normalization, 1 million high-quality reads were randomly selected from each sample, with every read carrying a distinct molecular identifier. Reads with shared molecular identifiers were discarded instead of being binned into consensus sequences. CDR3 identification, clonotype clustering and error correction used MiTCR with a Q25 quality threshold and the strictest error-elimination algorithm. A nonparametric unseen species model with Euler transformation was used to estimate lower-bound total TCR beta diversity. The public reads were reanalyzed by TCRdb: fastp trimming at Q25, MiXCR alignment, in-frame beta chains only. Rows merge per CDR3 protein into single entries with the most common DNA and genes. The V and J calls follow TCRdb's processing rather than the paper's. This sample holds about 1,400,000 distinct CDR3 sequences; approximately 59% were observed only once. Jointly, the top ten make up 6.7% of the sample.

The sequenced sample was blood. The TCR sequence derives from a man between 18 and 29 years old in good health.

CDR3 protein: CASSRTGEGSPLHF. The DNA is TGCGCCAGCAGCCGCACAGGGGAGGGATCACCCCTCCACTTT. The chain is encoded by TRBV5-1 joined to TRBJ1-6; 7 junctional bases match TRBD1. Inclusive of the bounding cysteine and phenylalanine, the CDR3 is 14 residues long. Just CDR3 DNA is preserved here, 42 bases in frame from base 1. The germline V gene encodes CDR1 SGHRS and CDR2 YFSETQ. From V the trimming removes 4 bases and from J it removes 10 bases, while the gene matches leave 8 bases of the junction unaccounted for.